This T cell receptor beta chain originates from a study of control samples from healthy donors and cancer patients (dated by TCRdb to 2018 to 2020). A word on this clone: The antigen it recognizes is unknown. Qualities for individual bases were not recorded, and no much larger clone is one base off.

Receptor libraries were prepared by the immunoSEQ multiplex PCR assay. TCRdb limited this immuneACCESS table to in-frame rearrangements with V and J called. A share of clones is missing; checked studies link under half to unresolved V genes, and the rest is unexplained. Counted in this sample were over 80,000 clones; 70% to 90% of them appeared once. Around a fifth of the sample belongs to the ten largest clones. Ends trimmed: V by 6 bases, J by 5 bases; bases unmatched to a gene: 10. The CDR3 contains 14 residues, cysteine and phenylalanine counted. CDR3 DNA only is kept here, 42 bases in frame from base 1. According to the germline V gene, CDR1 reads MRHNA and CDR2 reads SNTAGT.

This chain joins TRBV6-4 to TRBJ2-7; 7 junctional bases match TRBD1. This clonotype originated in a man aged 30 to 45 in good health. Sequences were obtained from blood. In nucleotides, the sequence is TGTGCCAGCAGCGCGACAGGGAAATCCGACGAGCAGTACTTC. The resulting protein is CASSATGKSDEQYF.